These 4 T cell receptor beta chains came from one sample sequenced in a study of cytomegalovirus exposure and HLA in healthy donors. The repertoire was sequenced with immunoSEQ multiplex PCR; TCRdb's copy has only in-frame clones and lacks some. Altogether roughly 60,000 clones are present, about 91% being singletons, with the ten largest covering around 2%. Sequencing was performed on PBMCs. The origin of the receptors is a woman aged 25 to 45 in good health and CMV-seronegative.

This clone has more than one count but fewer than ten. This chain links TRBV12-5 with TRBJ2-5; 8 bases align to TRBD2. The ends lost 6 bases at V and 4 bases at J; junction bases unmatched: 4. The germline CDR1 and CDR2 sequences are LGHNT and FRNRAP. The CDR3 is made up of 13 amino acids. The CDR3 DNA sequence: TGTGCTAGTGGACGGACTAGCCGAGAGACCCAGTACTTC. It translates to CASGRTSRETQYF.

The chain carries TRBV5-6 and TRBJ2-1; TRBD1 might be the D (5 bases). V dropped 2 bases and J dropped 5 bases, with 14 bases sitting between them. CDR1 SGHDT and CDR2 YYEEEE come from the germline V gene. This CDR3 spans 15 amino acids. This chain's CDR3 is CASSFRAENNNEQFF. CDR3 nucleotides: TGTGCCAGCAGCTTCAGGGCAGAGAACAACAATGAGCAGTTCTTC.

The rearrangement uses TRBV27 and TRBJ1-5; D is undetermined. Germline CDR1 MNHEY, CDR2 SMNVEV (reference sequence). V dropped 3 bases and J dropped 3 bases, with 15 bases sitting between them. The CDR3 totals 16 residues. The CDR3 reads CASSLGGAGSNQPQHF. CDR3 DNA: TGTGCCAGCAGTTTGGGAGGAGCGGGGTCCAATCAGCCCCAGCATTTT.

The chain joins TRBV19 to TRBJ1-1, with 7 bases that match TRBD1. V lost 3 bases to trimming and J lost 4 bases; unmatched junction nucleotides: 14. The CDR3 spans 17 residues. Germline lookup yields CDR1 LNHDA and CDR2 SQIVND (reference sequence). The CDR3 here is CASSIWGDSTGLTEAFF. CDR3 in DNA: TGTGCCAGTAGTATTTGGGGAGACTCGACAGGGCTCACTGAAGCTTTCTTT.